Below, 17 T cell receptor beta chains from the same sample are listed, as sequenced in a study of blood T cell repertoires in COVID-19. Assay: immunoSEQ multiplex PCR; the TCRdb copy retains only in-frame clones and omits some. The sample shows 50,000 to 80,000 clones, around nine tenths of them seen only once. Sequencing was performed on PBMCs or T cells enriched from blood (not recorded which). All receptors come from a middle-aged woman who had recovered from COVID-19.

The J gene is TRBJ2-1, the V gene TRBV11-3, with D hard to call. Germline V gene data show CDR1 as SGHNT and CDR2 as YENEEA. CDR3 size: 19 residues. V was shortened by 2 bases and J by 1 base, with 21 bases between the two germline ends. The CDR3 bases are TGTGCCAGCAGCTTACTAGACCAACGAGGAGTAGGTTCCTACAATGAGCAGTTCTTC. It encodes CASSLLDQRGVGSYNEQFF.

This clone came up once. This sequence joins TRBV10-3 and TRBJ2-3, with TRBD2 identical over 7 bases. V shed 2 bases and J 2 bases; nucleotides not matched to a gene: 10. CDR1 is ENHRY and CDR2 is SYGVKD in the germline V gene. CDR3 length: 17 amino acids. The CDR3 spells CAISEPLGRGHTDTQYF. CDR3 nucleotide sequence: TGTGCCATCAGTGAGCCGTTGGGGAGGGGCCACACAGATACGCAGTATTTT.

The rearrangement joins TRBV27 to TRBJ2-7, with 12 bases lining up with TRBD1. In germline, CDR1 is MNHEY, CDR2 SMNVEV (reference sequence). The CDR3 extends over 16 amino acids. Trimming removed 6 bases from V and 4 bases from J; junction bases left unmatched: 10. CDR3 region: CASRGIRDRGLYEQYF. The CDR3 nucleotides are TGTGCCAGCAGGGGGATCCGGGACAGGGGGCTATACGAGCAGTACTTC.

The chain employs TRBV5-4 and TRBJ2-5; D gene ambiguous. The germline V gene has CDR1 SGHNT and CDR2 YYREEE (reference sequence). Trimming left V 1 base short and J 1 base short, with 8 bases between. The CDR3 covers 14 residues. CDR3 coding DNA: TGTGCCAGCAGCTTGTTTGTGGCCCAAGAGACCCAGTACTTC. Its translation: CASSLFVAQETQYF.

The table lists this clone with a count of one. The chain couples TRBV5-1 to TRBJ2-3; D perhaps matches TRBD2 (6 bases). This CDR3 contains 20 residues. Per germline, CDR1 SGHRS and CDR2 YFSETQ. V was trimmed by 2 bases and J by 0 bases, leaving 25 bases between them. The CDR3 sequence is CASSFLSSGLVLSSTDTQYF. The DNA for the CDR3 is TGCGCCAGCAGCTTCCTGAGTTCGGGACTTGTACTTTCTAGCACAGATACGCAGTATTTT.

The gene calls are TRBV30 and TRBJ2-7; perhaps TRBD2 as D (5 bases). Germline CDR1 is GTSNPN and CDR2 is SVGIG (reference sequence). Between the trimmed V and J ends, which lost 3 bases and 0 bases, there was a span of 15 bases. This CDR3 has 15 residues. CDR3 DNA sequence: TGTGCCTGGAGAGTAAGGCAGACTAACTCCTACGAGCAGTACTTC. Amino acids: CAWRVRQTNSYEQYF.

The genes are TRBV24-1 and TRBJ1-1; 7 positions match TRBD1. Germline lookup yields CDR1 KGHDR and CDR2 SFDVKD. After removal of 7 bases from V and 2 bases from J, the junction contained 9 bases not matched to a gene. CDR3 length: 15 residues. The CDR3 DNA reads TGTGCCACCAGGGATAGACAGGGAGTAAACACTGAAGCTTTCTTT. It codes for CATRDRQGVNTEAFF.

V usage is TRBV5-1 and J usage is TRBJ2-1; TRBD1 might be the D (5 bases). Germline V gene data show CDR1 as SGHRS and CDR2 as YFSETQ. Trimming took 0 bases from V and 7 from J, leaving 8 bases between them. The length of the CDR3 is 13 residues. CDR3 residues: CASSLEGVNEQFF. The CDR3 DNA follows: TGCGCCAGCAGCTTGGAAGGGGTTAATGAGCAGTTCTTC.

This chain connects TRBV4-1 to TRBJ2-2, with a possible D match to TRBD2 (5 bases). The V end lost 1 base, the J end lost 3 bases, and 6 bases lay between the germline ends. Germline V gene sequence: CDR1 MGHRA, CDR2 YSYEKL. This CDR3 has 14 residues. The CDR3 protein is CASSQAGYTGELFF. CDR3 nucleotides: TGCGCCAGCAGCCAAGCGGGGTACACCGGGGAGCTGTTTTTT.

The DNA for the CDR3 is TGTGCCACCAGTGATTCCTCCCCCGGGACTAGCATTTACGAGCAGTACTTC. It is translated as CATSDSSPGTSIYEQYF. The chain employs TRBV24-1 and TRBJ2-7; 9 bases match TRBD2. Germline V gene lookup returns CDR1 KGHDR and CDR2 SFDVKD. This CDR3 is 17 amino acids long. V lost 2 bases to trimming and J lost 4 bases; unmatched junction nucleotides: 11.

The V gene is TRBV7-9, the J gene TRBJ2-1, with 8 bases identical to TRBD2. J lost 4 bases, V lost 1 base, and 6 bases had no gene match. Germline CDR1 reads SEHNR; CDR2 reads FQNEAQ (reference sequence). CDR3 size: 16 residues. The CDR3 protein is CASSLDGGGPYNEQFF. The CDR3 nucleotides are TGTGCCAGCAGCTTAGACGGCGGGGGGCCGTACAATGAGCAGTTCTTC.

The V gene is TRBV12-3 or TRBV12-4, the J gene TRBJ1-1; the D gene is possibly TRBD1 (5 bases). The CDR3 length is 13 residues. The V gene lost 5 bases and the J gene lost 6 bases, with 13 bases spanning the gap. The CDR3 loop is CASSVIRVSEAFF. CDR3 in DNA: TGTGCCAGCAGTGTAATCAGGGTTTCTGAAGCTTTCTTT.

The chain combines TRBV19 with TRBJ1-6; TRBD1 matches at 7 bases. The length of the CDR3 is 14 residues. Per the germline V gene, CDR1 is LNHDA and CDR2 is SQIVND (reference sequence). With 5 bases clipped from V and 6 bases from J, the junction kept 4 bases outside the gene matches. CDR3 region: CASSPGQVNSPLHF. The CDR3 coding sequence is TGTGCCAGTAGTCCCGGACAGGTTAATTCACCCCTCCACTTT.

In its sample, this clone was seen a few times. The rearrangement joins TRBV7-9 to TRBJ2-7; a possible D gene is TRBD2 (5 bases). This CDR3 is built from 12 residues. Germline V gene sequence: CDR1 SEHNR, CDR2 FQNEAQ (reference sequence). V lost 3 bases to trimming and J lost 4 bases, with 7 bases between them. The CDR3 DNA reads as TGTGCCAGCAGCTTGGGAGATTACGAGCAGTACTTC. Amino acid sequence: CASSLGDYEQYF.

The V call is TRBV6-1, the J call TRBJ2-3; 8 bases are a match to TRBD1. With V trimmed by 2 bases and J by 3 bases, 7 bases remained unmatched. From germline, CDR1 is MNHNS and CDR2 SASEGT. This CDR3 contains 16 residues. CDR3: CASSESPDRVTDTQYF. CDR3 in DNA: TGTGCCAGCAGTGAATCCCCGGACAGGGTAACAGATACGCAGTATTTT.

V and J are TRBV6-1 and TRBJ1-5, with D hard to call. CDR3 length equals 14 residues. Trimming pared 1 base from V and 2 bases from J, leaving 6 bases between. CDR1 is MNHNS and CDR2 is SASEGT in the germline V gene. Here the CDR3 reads CASSEGAGNQPQHF. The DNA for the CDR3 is TGTGCCAGCAGTGAAGGAGCGGGCAATCAGCCCCAGCATTTT.

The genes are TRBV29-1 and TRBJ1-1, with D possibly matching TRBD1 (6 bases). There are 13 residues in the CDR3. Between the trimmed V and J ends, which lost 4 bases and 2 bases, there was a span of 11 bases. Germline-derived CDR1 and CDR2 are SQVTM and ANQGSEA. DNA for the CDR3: TGCAGCGTTGGGGGGCCGGGAAACACTGAAGCTTTCTTT. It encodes CSVGGPGNTEAFF.